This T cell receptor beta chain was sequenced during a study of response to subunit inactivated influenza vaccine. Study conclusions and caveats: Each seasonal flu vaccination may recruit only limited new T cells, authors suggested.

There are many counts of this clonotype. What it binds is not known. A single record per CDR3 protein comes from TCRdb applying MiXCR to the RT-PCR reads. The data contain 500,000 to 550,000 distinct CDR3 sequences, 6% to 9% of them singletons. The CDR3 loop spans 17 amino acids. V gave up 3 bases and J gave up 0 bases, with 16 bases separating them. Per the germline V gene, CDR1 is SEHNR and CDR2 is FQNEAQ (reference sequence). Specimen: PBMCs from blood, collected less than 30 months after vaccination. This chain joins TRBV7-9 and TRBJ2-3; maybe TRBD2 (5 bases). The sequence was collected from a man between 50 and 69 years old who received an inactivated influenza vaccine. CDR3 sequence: CASSFTRGAVSTDTQYF. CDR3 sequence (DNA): TGTGCCAGCAGCTTTACCCGGGGAGCGGTTAGCACAGATACGCAGTATTTT. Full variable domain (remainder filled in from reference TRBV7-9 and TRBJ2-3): DTGVSQNPRHKITKRGQNVTFRCDPISEHNRLYWYRQTLGQGPEFLTYFQNEAQLEKSRLLSDRFSAERPKGSFSTLEIQRTEQGDSAMYLCASSFTRGAVSTDTQYFGPGTRLTVL.